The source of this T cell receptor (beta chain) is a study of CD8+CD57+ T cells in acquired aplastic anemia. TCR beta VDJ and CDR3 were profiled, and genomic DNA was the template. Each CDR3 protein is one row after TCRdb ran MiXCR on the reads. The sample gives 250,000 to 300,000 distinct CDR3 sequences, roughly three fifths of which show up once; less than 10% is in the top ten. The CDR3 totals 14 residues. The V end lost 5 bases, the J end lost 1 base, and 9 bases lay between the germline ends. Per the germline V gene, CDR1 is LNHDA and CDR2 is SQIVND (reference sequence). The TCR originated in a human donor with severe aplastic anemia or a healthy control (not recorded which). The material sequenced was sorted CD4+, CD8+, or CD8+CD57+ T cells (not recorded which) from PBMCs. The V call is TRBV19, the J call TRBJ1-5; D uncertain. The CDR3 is CASSDGPSNQPQHF. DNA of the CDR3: TGTGCCAGTAGTGACGGGCCGAGCAATCAGCCCCAGCATTTT.